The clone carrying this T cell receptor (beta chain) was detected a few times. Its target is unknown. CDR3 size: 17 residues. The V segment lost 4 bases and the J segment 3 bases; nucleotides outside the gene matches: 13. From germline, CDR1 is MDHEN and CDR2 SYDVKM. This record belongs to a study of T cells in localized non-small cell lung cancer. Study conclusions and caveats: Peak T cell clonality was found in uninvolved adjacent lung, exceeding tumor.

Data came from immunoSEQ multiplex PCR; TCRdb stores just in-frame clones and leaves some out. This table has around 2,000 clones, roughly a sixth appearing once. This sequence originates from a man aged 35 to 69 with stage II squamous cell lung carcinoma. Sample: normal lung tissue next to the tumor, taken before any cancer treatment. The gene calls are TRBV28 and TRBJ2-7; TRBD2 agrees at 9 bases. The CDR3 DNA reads TGTGCCAGCAGTTATACTAGCGGGTTCAGACAAGACTACGAGCAGTACTTC. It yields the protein CASSYTSGFRQDYEQYF.